A single T cell receptor (beta chain) is shown here with its context. With 1 base removed from V and 2 bases from J, the gap between germline ends came to 7 bases. This CDR3 contains 13 residues. CDR1 is SGHTS, CDR2 YDEGEE, per germline. Reverse transcription of about 0.45 to 1 ug RNA was carried out with random hexamers. TCRdb re-called the immunoSEQ multiplex PCR reads through MiXCR, storing one row per CDR3 protein. The data contain around 230,000 distinct CDR3 sequences, about 95% of them seen just once; the ten biggest clones take up 0.095%. The sequenced target, TCR beta, came from blood CD8+ and CD4+ T cells. TEMRA cells were FACS-enriched, with CD8+ and CD4+ T cells isolated negatively. This sample was taken from a study of CD8 T cells in Susac syndrome.

Sequences were obtained from CD4+ T cells from PBMCs. The clonotype originates from a human donor with multiple sclerosis. The V gene is TRBV5-8, the J gene TRBJ2-7; no definite D call. Written as DNA, the CDR3 is TGTGCCAGCAGCTTGACGCATGCCTACGAGCAGTACTTC. Protein product: CASSLTHAYEQYF.